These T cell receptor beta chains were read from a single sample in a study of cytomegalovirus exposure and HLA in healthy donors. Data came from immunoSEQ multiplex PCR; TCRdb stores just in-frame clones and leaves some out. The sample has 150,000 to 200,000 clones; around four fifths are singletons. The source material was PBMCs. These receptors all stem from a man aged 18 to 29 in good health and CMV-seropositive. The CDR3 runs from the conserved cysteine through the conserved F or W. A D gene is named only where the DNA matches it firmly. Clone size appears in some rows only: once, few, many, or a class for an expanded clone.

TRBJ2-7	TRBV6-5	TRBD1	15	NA	TGTGCCAGCAGTAACGGACAGGGGGGGGCCTACGAGCAGTACTTC	CASSNGQGGAYEQYF
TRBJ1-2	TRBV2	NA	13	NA	TGTGCCAGCAGTGATGGAGGAGGGAATGGCTACACCTTC	CASSDGGGNGYTF
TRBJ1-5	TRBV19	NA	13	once	TGTGCCAGTAGCAGGGTTGGCAATCAGCCCCAGCATTTT	CASSRVGNQPQHF
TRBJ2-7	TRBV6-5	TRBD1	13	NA	TGTGCCACCAGGGACAGAGCCTCCTACGAGCAGTACTTC	CATRDRASYEQYF
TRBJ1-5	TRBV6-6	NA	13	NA	TGTGCCACCTTGCCGACAAACAATCAGCCCCAGCATTTT	CATLPTNNQPQHF
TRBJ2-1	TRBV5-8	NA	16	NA	TGTGCCAGCAGCTCCCCTCGGGGGGCCCCCTACAATGAGCAGTTCTTC	CASSSPRGAPYNEQFF
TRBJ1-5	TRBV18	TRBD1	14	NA	TGTGCCAGCTCACAAGACAGGGTGAAACAGCCCCAGCATTTT	CASSQDRVKQPQHF
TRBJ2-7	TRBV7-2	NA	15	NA	TGTGCCAGCAGCTTTGGGCTCGGCAGAGACTACGAGCAGTACTTC	CASSFGLGRDYEQYF
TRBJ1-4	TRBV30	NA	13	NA	TGTGCCTGGATTCCGGACTTAGATGAAAAACTGTTTTTT	CAWIPDLDEKLFF
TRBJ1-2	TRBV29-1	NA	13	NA	TGCACCGGGATGGTGGGAGGTAACTATGGCTACACCTTC	CTGMVGGNYGYTF
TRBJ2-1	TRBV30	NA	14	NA	TGTGCCTGGAGCGTACAACAGGGTTACAATGAGCAGTTCTTC	CAWSVQQGYNEQFF
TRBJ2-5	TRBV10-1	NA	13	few	TGCGCCAGCAGTGCAGGGAAGGAGGAGACCCAGTACTTC	CASSAGKEETQYF
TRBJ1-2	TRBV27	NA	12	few	TGTGCCAGCAGTTATCAGGGTCCTGGCTACACCTTC	CASSYQGPGYTF
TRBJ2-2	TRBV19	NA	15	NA	TGTGCCAGTAGTCCCGACAGTGTAAACACCGGGGAGCTGTTTTTT	CASSPDSVNTGELFF
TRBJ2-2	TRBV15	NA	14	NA	TGTGCCACCAGCACGACATCGAACACCGGGGAGCTGTTTTTT	CATSTTSNTGELFF
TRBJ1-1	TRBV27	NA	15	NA	TGTGCCAGCAGTTTGCGGCGACCGGTGAACACTGAAGCTTTCTTT	CASSLRRPVNTEAFF
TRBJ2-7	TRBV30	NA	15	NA	TGTGCCTGGAGGGCACTGGGGAGGAGCTCCTACGAGCAGTACTTC	CAWRALGRSSYEQYF
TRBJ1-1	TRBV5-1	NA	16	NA	TGCGCCAGCAGCTTGGTGGGCGGGGTAGTATGGACTGAAGCTTTCTTT	CASSLVGGVVWTEAFF
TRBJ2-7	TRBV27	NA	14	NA	TGTGCCAGCAGTTATCCGGGTAAATCGTCCGAGCAGTACTTC	CASSYPGKSSEQYF
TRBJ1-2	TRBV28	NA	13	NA	TGTGCCAGCAGTCTACAGGGATTCTATGGCTACACCTTC	CASSLQGFYGYTF
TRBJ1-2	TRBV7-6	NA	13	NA	TGTGCCAGCAGTTTGTTAGGACAGAGTGGCTACACCTTC	CASSLLGQSGYTF
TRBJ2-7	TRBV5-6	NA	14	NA	TGTGCCAGCAGCTTTGCCGGTCCCGGGGTCGAGCAGTACTTC	CASSFAGPGVEQYF
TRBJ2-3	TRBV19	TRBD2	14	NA	TGTGCCAGTAGAGGGACTAGCGGCACAGATACGCAGTATTTT	CASRGTSGTDTQYF
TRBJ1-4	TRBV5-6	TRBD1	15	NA	TGTGCCAGCAGCTTGGCGGACAGGGGACATGAAAAACTGTTTTTT	CASSLADRGHEKLFF
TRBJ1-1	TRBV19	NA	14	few	TGTGCCAGTAGTATAATGGGTCAGGACACTGAAGCTTTCTTT	CASSIMGQDTEAFF
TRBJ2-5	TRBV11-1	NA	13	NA	TGTGCCAGCAGCTTGGGCTTCCAAGAGACCCAGTACTTC	CASSLGFQETQYF
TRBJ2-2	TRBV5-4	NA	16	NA	TGTGCCAGCAGCTTGGGGGCCAGGGTTGACACCGGGGAGCTGTTTTTT	CASSLGARVDTGELFF
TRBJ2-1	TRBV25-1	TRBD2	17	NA	TGTGCCAGCAGTGAGGGGGTGACTAGCGGCTTAGACAATGAGCAGTTCTTC	CASSEGVTSGLDNEQFF
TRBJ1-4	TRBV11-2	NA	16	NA	TGTGCCAGCAGCTCCCCGCAGGGCATGGCGGATGAAAAACTGTTTTTT	CASSSPQGMADEKLFF
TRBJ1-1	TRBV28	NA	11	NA	TGTGCCAGCAGTTTGGAGTGGGAGGCTTTCTTT	CASSLEWEAFF
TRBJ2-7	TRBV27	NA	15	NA	TGTGCCAGCAGCTCCGGACTTCAGATCCCGTACGAGCAGTACTTC	CASSSGLQIPYEQYF
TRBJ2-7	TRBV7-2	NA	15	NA	TGTGCCAGCAGCTTAAGCTCGGGAAACCCCTACGAGCAGTACTTC	CASSLSSGNPYEQYF
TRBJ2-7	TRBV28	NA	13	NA	TGTGCCAGCAGAGGCGGAGGCTCCTACGAGCAGTACTTC	CASRGGGSYEQYF
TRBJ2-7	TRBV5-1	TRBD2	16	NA	TGCGCCAGCAGTTTCGCTAGCGGGAGTAGGGCCTACGAGCAGTACTTC	CASSFASGSRAYEQYF
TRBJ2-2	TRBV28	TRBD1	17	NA	TGTGCCAGCAGTTTCGATCCCGGGACAGGGTTCACCGGGGAGCTGTTTTTT	CASSFDPGTGFTGELFF
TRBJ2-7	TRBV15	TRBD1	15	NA	TGTGCCACCAGCAGAGGTGGGGACAGGTCATACGAGCAGTACTTC	CATSRGGDRSYEQYF
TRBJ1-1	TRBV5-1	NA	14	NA	TGCGCCAGCAGCTTAGGCGGTTGGAGCACTGAAGCTTTCTTT	CASSLGGWSTEAFF
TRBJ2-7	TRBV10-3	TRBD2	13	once	TGTGCCATCAGCAAAAAGGGAGGGAACGAGCAGTACTTC	CAISKKGGNEQYF
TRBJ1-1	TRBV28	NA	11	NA	TGTGCCAGTATGTCCTCCACTGAAGCTTTCTTT	CASMSSTEAFF
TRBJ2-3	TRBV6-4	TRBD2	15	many	TGTGCCAGCAGTTTAGTAGCGGGGGACACAGATACGCAGTATTTT	CASSLVAGDTDTQYF
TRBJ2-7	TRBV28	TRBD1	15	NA	TGTGCCAGCAGTCCCCTAGGACAGGGAATCCACGAGCAGTACTTC	CASSPLGQGIHEQYF
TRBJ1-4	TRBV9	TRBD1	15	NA	TGTGCCAGCAGCGTGGAGGGGGGCAGGGGGGAAAAACTGTTTTTT	CASSVEGGRGEKLFF
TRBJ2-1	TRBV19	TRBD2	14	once	TGTGCCAGTAGTACTAGCGGGGGCTACAATGAGCAGTTCTTC	CASSTSGGYNEQFF
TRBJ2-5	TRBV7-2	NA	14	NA	TGTGCCAGCAGCTTAGGGCAAGACCCTGGGAGCCAGTACTTC	CASSLGQDPGSQYF
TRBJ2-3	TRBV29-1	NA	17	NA	TGCAGCGTTGAAGATGTTTCGGGACTTGAAAAAACAGATACGCAGTATTTT	CSVEDVSGLEKTDTQYF
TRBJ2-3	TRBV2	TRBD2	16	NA	TGTGCCAGCAAAGGACTAGCCGGGGGCAATTCGGGAACGCAGTATTTT	CASKGLAGGNSGTQYF
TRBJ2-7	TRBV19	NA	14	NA	TGTGCCAGTAGTCCAAGAGGGACACCCTACGAGCAGTACTTC	CASSPRGTPYEQYF
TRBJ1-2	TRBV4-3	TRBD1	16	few	TGCGCCAGCAGCCAAGACCAACAGGGGATTAGCTATGGCTACACCTTC	CASSQDQQGISYGYTF